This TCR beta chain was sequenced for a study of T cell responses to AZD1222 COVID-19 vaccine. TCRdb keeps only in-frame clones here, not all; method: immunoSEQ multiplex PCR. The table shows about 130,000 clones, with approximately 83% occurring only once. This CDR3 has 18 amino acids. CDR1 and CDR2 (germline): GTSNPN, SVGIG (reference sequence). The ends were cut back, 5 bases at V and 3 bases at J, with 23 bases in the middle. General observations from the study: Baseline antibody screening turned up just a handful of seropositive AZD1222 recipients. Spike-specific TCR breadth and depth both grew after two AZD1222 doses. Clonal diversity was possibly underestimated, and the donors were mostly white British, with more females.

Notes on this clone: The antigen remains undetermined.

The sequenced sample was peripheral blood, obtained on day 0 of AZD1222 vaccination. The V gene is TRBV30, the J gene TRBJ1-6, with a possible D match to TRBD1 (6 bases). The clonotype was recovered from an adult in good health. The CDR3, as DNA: TGTGCCTGGGGGGCCGACAGGTCCCTACCGAGCTATAATTCACCCCTCCACTTT. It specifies CAWGADRSLPSYNSPLHF.